This T cell receptor beta chain was retrieved from a study of T cell responses to AZD1222 COVID-19 vaccine. Study outcomes and limitations: White British donors predominated, females outnumbered males, and clonal diversity was possibly underestimated. Only 5 to 7 AZD1222 recipients tested seropositive at baseline.

This clone was seen a few times. Antigen: not known. Profiled with immunoSEQ multiplex PCR; TCRdb holds only in-frame clones, not every one. Seen here are roughly 140,000 clones, 70% to 90% observed once, and the top ten hold about 15%. Germline values: CDR1 KGHSH, CDR2 LQKENI. The CDR3 spans 16 residues. The trim removed 3 bases at V and 4 bases at J, leaving 10 bases unmatched. The sequences come from peripheral blood, collected on day 0 of AZD1222 vaccination. The receptor's source is an adult in good health. The V and J genes are TRBV18 and TRBJ2-3, with 7 bases aligning to TRBD2. The CDR3 is CASSPLSGPPADTQYF. The CDR3 nucleotides read TGTGCCAGCTCACCCCTTAGCGGGCCCCCTGCAGATACGCAGTATTTT.